Sequencing of this T cell receptor beta chain was carried out in a study of cytomegalovirus exposure and HLA in healthy donors. Study summary: Earlier results showed approximately 110 million unique TCR beta sequences derived from roughly 180 million T cells.

PCR amplification relied on 60 Vbeta primers (plus 13 Jbeta primers). Sequencing was performed with immunoSEQ multiplex PCR; in TCRdb, only in-frame clones are kept and a portion is missing. In the table there are fewer than 200,000 clones, nearly 80% of which are singletons. Points from the study as a whole: Links to common viral pathogens appeared, in a later analysis, for several of the most significant clusters.

J was trimmed by 6 bases and V by 6 bases; bases with no gene match: 7. Looked up from germline, CDR1 is MNHEY and CDR2 is SMNVEV (reference sequence). This CDR3 spans 14 amino acids. This clone was picked up a small number of times. Its antigen is undetermined. The TCR sequence derives from a woman aged 45-65 years in good health and CMV-seropositive. Specimen: PBMCs. This chain uses TRBV27 with TRBJ1-2; TRBD1 matches 10 bases. The CDR3 region has the DNA TGTGCCAGCAGCCACCGGGACAGGGGAAATGGCTACACCTTC. As protein: CASSHRDRGNGYTF.